This TCR beta chain was retrieved from a study of CD8+CD57+ T cells in acquired aplastic anemia. Study summary: Mean yield of DNA from sorted CD4+ and CD8+ cells was 3 to 3.5 ug. Broader study findings: The CD8+ Simpson's diversity of patients and controls was not significantly different. Almost 30 shared CD8+ CDR3s appeared highly expressed within patients' immunodominant clones.

This CDR3 has 13 amino acids. CDR1 and CDR2 (germline): LNHDA, SQIVND (reference sequence). V lost 2 bases to trimming and J lost 14 bases, with 17 bases between them. Only patients with CD8+CD57+ cell expansion on flow cytometry were chosen for sequencing. A severe acquired aplastic anemia diagnosis applied to all patients. This clonotype came up once. Its specificity is unknown. Investigators profiled TCR beta VDJ and CDR3 from genomic DNA template. TCRdb passed the reads through MiXCR, listing each CDR3 protein once. In the table there are more than 150,000 distinct CDR3 sequences, 48% of which are singletons.

The clonotype comes from a human donor with aplastic anemia. The V gene is TRBV19, the J gene TRBJ2-3; possible D gene TRBD1, 5 bases. The specimen sequenced was sorted CD4+, CD8+, or CD8+CD57+ T cells (not recorded which) from PBMCs. CDR3 DNA sequence: TGTGCCAGTAGTATACAGGGTTCAGATATGCGGTATTTT. Protein product: CASSIQGSDMRYF.